The 13 T cell receptor beta chains below all came from one sample that was sequenced in a study of post-analysis software for immune sequencing data. For these TCRs, the target antigens are not known. Overall study results and limits: There were about 5 TRBV segments more frequent in patients than controls, and TRBV5-6, TRBV5-1 and TRBV20-1 were among them.

Unique molecular identifiers featured in each of the TCR beta cDNA libraries. TCRdb used MiXCR to reprocess the PCR reads, holding one entry per CDR3 protein. The sample gives around 250,000 distinct CDR3 sequences, less than 40% of which show up once; around 4.8% is in the top ten. What was sequenced was blood. Source of these receptors: a girl aged 10 to 17 with multiple sclerosis.

As concerns this clonotype: This may stem from a read error, because a much larger clone lies one nucleotide away. This chain links TRBV5-1 with TRBJ2-6; TRBD2 matches 7 bases. This CDR3 comprises 17 residues. CDR1 is SGHRS, CDR2 YFSETQ, per germline. DNA of the CDR3: TGCGCCAGCAGTGAGGGGACTATTTTCTCTGGGGCCAACGTCCGGACTTTC. Translation: CASSEGTIFSGANVRTF.

This clonotype was observed many times. One end of the junction is discordant with germline, which a read error may explain. The chain carries TRBV7-2 and TRBJ2-3; 13 bases fit TRBD2. Germline lookup yields CDR1 SGHTA and CDR2 FQGNSA. The CDR3 is made up of 15 amino acids. CDR3 loop: CANSLLAGGLDTQYF. DNA for the CDR3: TGTGCCAACAGCTTACTAGCGGGAGGGTTAGATACGCAGTATTTT.

This rearrangement joins TRBV5-1 to TRBJ2-1; 11 bases fit TRBD2. After removal of 6 bases from V and 5 bases from J, the junction contained 7 bases not matched to a gene. CDR3 length: 15 amino acids. Germline values: CDR1 SGHRS, CDR2 YFSETQ. The CDR3 DNA sequence: TGCGCCAGCAAGGTGAAGACTAGCGGGAACAATGAGCAGTTCTTC. Translation: CASKVKTSGNNEQFF.

This clonotype was picked up many times. The chain uses TRBV7-8 and TRBJ2-4; 9 bases agree with TRBD2. The CDR3 runs 13 residues. Trimming removed 2 bases from V and 7 bases from J; junction bases left unmatched: 0. Germline V CDR1 and CDR2: SGHVS, FQNEAQ. The CDR3 DNA reads as TGTGCCAGCAGCTTAACTAGCGGGAACATTCAGTACTTC. Translating gives CASSLTSGNIQYF.

As regards this clonotype: Germline is not matched at one junction end, which may reflect a read error. The chain links TRBV27 to TRBJ2-3; 9 nucleotides line up with TRBD2. Germline V gene lookup returns CDR1 MNHEY and CDR2 SMNVEV (reference sequence). The CDR3 loop spans 15 amino acids. CDR3 protein: CASSSGAGGTDAQYF. CDR3 bases: TGTGCCAGCAGTTCGGGAGCGGGAGGCACAGATGCGCAGTATTTT.

The chain links TRBV5-1 to TRBJ2-3; TRBD2 might be the D (6 bases). Germline V CDR1 and CDR2: SGHRS, YFSETQ. The CDR3 contains 16 residues. V was cut by 4 bases and J by 2 bases, with 17 bases left in between. The CDR3 DNA follows: TGCGCCAGCAGCAGGCGGCGGGGAGACATCACAGATACGCAGTATTTT. Translation gives CASSRRRGDITDTQYF.

Comment on this clonotype: A much larger clonotype is one base distant, so this may be a read error. The chain uses TRBV20-1 and TRBJ2-7; D gene uncertain. The J call may be incorrect, as the DNA end agrees better with TRBJ2-5. There are 14 residues in the CDR3. Looked up from germline, CDR1 is DFQATT and CDR2 is SNEGSKA (reference sequence). In DNA, the CDR3 is TGCAGTGCTAGAGACCTAGTGGGTGGGGAGACCCAGTACTTC. It translates to CSARDLVGGETQYF.

There are a few counts of this clonotype. This may come from a read error, since a much larger clone is one base off. The chain uses TRBV9 and TRBJ2-1; 9 bases align to TRBD1. Per the germline V gene, CDR1 is SGDLS and CDR2 is YYNGEE. V lost 3 bases to trimming and J lost 10 bases; unmatched junction nucleotides: 14. This CDR3 has 16 amino acids. CDR3 sequence (DNA): TGTGCCAGCAGCGCCCAGCCGGGACAGGGATCGAAAGAGCAGTTCTTC. As protein: CASSAQPGQGSKEQFF.

This clonotype was seen a single time. Germline and junction disagree at one end, which may indicate a read error. This chain connects TRBV28 to TRBJ1-5, with D possibly matching TRBD1 (5 bases). The germline V gene encodes CDR1 MDHEN and CDR2 SYDVKM. This CDR3 contains 14 residues. The chain's CDR3 is CACSQRAGPQPQHF. The CDR3, as DNA: TGTGCCTGCAGCCAGAGGGCAGGGCCTCAGCCCCAGCATTTT.

This clonotype was detected many times. The germline gene is not matched at one end of the junction; a read error may be the cause. The gene calls are TRBV12-3 or TRBV12-4 and TRBJ1-2; a possible D gene is TRBD1 (6 bases). CDR3 size: 14 residues. CDR3 sequence reads: CASSFGQTNYGYTF. CDR3 sequence (DNA): TGTGCCAGTAGTTTCGGACAGACAAACTATGGCTACACCTTC.

This clonotype was observed many times. The gene calls are TRBV20-1 and TRBJ2-3, with TRBD2 identical over 10 bases. Losses at the gene ends were 3 bases for V and 0 bases for J; bases not matched to a gene: 12. The CDR3 has 18 residues. In germline, CDR1 is DFQATT, CDR2 SNEGSKA (reference sequence). The CDR3 spells CSARSLAGGRTSTDTQYF. CDR3 coding DNA: TGCAGTGCTAGGTCTTTAGCGGGGGGTCGTACTAGCACAGATACGCAGTATTTT.

The chain uses TRBV5-1 and TRBJ2-1; D not certain. The length of the CDR3 is 14 residues. The V end lost 0 bases, the J end lost 7 bases, and 11 bases lay between the germline ends. Germline CDR1 reads SGHRS; CDR2 reads YFSETQ. The CDR3 is CASSLAGLTNEQFF. Here the CDR3 DNA reads TGCGCCAGCAGCTTGGCCGGTCTAACGAATGAGCAGTTCTTC. Using reference TRBV5-1 and TRBJ2-1 for the parts outside the CDR3, the full variable domain is KAGVTQTPRYLIKTRGQQVTLSCSPISGHRSVSWYQQTPGQGLQFLFEYFSETQRNKGNFPGRFSGRQFSNSRSEMNVSTLELGDSALYLCASSLAGLTNEQFFGPGTRLTVL.

The gene calls are TRBV4-2 and TRBJ2-5, with 10 bases lining up with TRBD2. The CDR3 runs to 18 residues. J lost 1 base, V lost 0 bases, and 8 bases had no gene match. Germline V gene data show CDR1 as LGHNA and CDR2 as YNFKEQ. In nucleotides, the CDR3 is TGTGCCAGCAGCCAAGACCTGCCGAGCGGGAGGGGCCAAGAGACCCAGTACTTC. Translation: CASSQDLPSGRGQETQYF.